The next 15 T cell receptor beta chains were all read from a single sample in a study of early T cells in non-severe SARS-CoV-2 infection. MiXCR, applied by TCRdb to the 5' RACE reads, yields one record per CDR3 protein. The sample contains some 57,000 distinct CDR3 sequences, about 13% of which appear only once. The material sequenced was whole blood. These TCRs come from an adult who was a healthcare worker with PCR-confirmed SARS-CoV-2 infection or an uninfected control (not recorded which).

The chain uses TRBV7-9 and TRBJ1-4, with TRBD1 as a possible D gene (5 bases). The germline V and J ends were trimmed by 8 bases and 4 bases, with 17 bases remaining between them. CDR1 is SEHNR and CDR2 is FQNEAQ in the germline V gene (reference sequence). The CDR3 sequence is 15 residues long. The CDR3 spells CASGPSGMGNEKLFF. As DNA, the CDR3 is TGTGCCAGCGGACCCTCAGGGATGGGTAATGAAAAACTGTTTTTT. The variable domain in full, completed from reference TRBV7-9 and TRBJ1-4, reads DTGVSQNPRHKITKRGQNVTFRCDPISEHNRLYWYRQTLGQGPEFLTYFQNEAQLEKSRLLSDRFSAERPKGSFSTLEIQRTEQGDSAMYLCASGPSGMGNEKLFFGSGTQLSVL.

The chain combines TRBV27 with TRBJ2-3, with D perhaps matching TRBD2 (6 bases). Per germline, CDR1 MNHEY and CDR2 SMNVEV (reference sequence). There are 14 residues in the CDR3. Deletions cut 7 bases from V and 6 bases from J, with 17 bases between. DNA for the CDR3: TGTGCCAGCACTGCTGGTCCAGCGGGTGATACGCAGTATTTT. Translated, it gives CASTAGPAGDTQYF.

The CDR3 DNA sequence: TGTGCCAGCAGCGGTTTAGGGGGTACGCAGTATTTT. This sequence encodes CASSGLGGTQYF. V usage is TRBV27 and J usage is TRBJ2-3, with a weak D call TRBD1 (6 bases). The CDR3 consists of 12 residues. Germline CDR1 and CDR2: MNHEY and SMNVEV (reference sequence). V shed 6 bases and J shed 8 bases, with 12 bases lying between them.

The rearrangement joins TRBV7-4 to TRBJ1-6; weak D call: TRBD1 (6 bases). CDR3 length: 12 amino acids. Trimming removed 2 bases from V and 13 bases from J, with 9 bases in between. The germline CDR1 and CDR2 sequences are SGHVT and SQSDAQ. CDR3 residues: CASSLSQGPLHF. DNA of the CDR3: TGTGCCAGCAGCTTATCACAGGGTCCCCTCCACTTT. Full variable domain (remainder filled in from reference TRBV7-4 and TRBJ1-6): GAGVSQSPRYKVAKRGRDVALRCDSISGHVTLYWYRQTLGQGSEVLTYSQSDAQRDKSGRPSGRFSAERPERSVSTLKIQRTEQGDSAVYLCASSLSQGPLHFGNGTRLTVT.

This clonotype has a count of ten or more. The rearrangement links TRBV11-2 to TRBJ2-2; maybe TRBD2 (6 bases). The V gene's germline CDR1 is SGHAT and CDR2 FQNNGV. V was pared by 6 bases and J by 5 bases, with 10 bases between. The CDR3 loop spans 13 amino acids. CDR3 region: CASRTGGTGELFF. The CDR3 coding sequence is TGTGCCAGCAGAACAGGAGGGACCGGGGAGCTGTTTTTT.

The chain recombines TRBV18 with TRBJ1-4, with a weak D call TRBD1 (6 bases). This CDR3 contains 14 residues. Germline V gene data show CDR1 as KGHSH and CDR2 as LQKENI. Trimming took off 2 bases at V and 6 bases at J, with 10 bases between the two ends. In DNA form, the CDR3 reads TGTGCCAGCTCACCATCAGGGGTAGATGAAAAACTGTTTTTT. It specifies CASSPSGVDEKLFF.

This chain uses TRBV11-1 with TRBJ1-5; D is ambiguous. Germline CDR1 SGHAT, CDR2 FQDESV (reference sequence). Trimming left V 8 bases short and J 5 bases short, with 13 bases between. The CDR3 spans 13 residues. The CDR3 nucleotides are TGTGCCAGCGCGGTAAGGGCAGATCAGCCCCAGCATTTT. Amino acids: CASAVRADQPQHF.

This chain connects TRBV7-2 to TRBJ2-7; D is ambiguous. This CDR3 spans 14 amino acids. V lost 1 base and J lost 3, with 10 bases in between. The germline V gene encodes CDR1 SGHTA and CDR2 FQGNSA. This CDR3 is CASSLGAGNYEQYF. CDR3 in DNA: TGTGCCAGCAGCTTAGGAGCTGGGAACTACGAGCAGTACTTC.

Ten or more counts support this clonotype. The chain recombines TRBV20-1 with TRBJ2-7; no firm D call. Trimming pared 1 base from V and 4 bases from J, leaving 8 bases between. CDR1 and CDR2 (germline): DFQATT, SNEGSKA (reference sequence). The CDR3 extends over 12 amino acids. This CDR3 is CSARADGYEQYF. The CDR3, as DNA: TGCAGTGCTAGAGCCGACGGGTACGAGCAGTACTTC.

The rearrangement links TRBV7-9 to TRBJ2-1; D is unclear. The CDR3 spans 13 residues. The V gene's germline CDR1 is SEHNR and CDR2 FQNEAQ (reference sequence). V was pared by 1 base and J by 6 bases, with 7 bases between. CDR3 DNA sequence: TGTGCCAGCAGCTTAGGTGTCTCCAATGAGCAGTTCTTC. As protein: CASSLGVSNEQFF. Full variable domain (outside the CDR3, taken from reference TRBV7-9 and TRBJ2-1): DTGVSQNPRHKITKRGQNVTFRCDPISEHNRLYWYRQTLGQGPEFLTYFQNEAQLEKSRLLSDRFSAERPKGSFSTLEIQRTEQGDSAMYLCASSLGVSNEQFFGPGTRLTVL.

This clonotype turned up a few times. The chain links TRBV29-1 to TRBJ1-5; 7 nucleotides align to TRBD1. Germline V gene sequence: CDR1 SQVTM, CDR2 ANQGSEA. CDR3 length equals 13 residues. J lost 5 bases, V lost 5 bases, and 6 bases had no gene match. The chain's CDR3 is CSVSSGTDQPQHF. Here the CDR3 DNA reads TGCAGCGTTTCCTCCGGGACAGATCAGCCCCAGCATTTT.

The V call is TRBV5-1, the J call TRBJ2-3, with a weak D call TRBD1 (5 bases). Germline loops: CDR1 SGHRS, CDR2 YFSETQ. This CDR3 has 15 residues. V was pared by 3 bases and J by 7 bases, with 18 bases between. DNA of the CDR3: TGCGCCAGCAGCTCTGGGCAGGGAAATATGAATACGCAGTATTTT. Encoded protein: CASSSGQGNMNTQYF.

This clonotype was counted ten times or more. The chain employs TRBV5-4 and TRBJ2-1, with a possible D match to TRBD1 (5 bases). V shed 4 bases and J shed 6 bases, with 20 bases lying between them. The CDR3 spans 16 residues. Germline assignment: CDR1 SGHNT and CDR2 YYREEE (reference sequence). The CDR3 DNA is TGTGCCAGCAGCCCGAACCTGGGCAGGGCGGTCAATGAGCAGTTCTTC. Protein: CASSPNLGRAVNEQFF.

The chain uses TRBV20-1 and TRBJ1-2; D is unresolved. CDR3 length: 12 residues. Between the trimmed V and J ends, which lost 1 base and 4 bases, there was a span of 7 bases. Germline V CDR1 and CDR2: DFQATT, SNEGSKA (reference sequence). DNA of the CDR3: TGCAGTGCTAGAGGGGGATCCTATGGCTACACCTTC. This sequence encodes CSARGGSYGYTF.

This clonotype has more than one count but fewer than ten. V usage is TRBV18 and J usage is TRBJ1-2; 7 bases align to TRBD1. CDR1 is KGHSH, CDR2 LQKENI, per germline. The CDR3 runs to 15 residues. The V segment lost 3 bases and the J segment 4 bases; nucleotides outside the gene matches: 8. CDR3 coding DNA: TGTGCCAGCTCACCTCGGCCGGGACAGATCTATGGCTACACCTTC. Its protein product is CASSPRPGQIYGYTF.